The 24 T cell receptor beta chains below all came from one sample that was sequenced in a study of blood T cell repertoires in COVID-19. Only in-frame clones appear in the TCRdb table, and some are missing; sequencing was by immunoSEQ multiplex PCR. Among roughly 100,000 clones, 81% were seen once, and the ten largest hold about 23%. The sample consisted of peripheral blood. Receptors were obtained from a man older than 75 with active or convalescent COVID-19.

The chain uses TRBV9 and TRBJ2-7, with 9 bases that match TRBD1. The V and J ends lost 4 bases and 2 bases, in that order; junction bases with no gene match: 16. The length of the CDR3 is 18 residues. Germline CDR1 is SGDLS and CDR2 is YYNGEE. DNA of the CDR3: TGTGCCAGCAGCTCCCGTCCCGGGACAGGGATTGGGGCCTACGAGCAGTACTTC. Translated, it gives CASSSRPGTGIGAYEQYF.

This clone showed up just once. The V gene is TRBV19, the J gene TRBJ2-7; TRBD2 might be the D (5 bases). Trimming shortened V by 3 bases and J by 6 bases, and 12 bases separated the two germline ends. This CDR3 comprises 13 residues. In germline, CDR1 is LNHDA, CDR2 SQIVND (reference sequence). The DNA of the CDR3 is TGTGCCAGTAGTATCGGCCTAGAGGGCGAGCAGTACTTC. Translated: CASSIGLEGEQYF.

The genes are TRBV5-4 and TRBJ2-5, with 8 nucleotides matching TRBD2. CDR1 and CDR2 (germline): SGHNT, YYREEE (reference sequence). After removal of 4 bases from V and 5 bases from J, the junction contained 7 bases not matched to a gene. CDR3 length: 14 residues. CDR3 bases: TGTGCCAGCAGCGGGCGGGGGGACCGGGAGACCCAGTACTTC. Translation: CASSGRGDRETQYF.

The chain links TRBV2 to TRBJ2-7; 11 nucleotides line up with TRBD2. J lost 3 bases, V lost 11 bases, and 9 bases had no gene match. The germline CDR1 and CDR2 sequences are SNHLY and FYNNEI. The CDR3 runs 14 residues. CDR3 in DNA: TGTGCCGGCGCCCGACTAGCGGGGCACTACGAGCAGTACTTC. Translating it yields CAGARLAGHYEQYF.

The chain employs TRBV5-1 and TRBJ2-7; TRBD1 aligns across 7 bases. The V segment lost 4 bases and the J segment 0 bases; nucleotides outside the gene matches: 7. Looked up from germline, CDR1 is SGHRS and CDR2 is YFSETQ. This CDR3 spans 15 amino acids. The CDR3 sequence: CASSQGTASSYEQYF. The CDR3 DNA sequence: TGCGCCAGCAGCCAGGGGACAGCGAGCTCCTACGAGCAGTACTTC.

The chain has TRBV6-2 or TRBV6-3 and TRBJ2-7; TRBD2 might be the D (5 bases). The germline gives CDR1 MNHEY, CDR2 SVGEGT. The V end was cut by 0 bases, the J end by 12 bases, with 15 bases between. The CDR3 is 13 amino acids. CDR3 DNA: TGTGCCAGCAGTTACTCGAGAGGGCTGGTTTCGTACTTC. Translation gives CASSYSRGLVSYF.

The chain is built from TRBV25-1 and TRBJ1-4; 8 nucleotides match TRBD1. CDR3 size: 15 residues. Germline loops: CDR1 MGHDK, CDR2 SYGVNS. J lost 1 base, V lost 4 bases, and 2 bases had no gene match. The CDR3 loop reads CASSVQGGTNEKLFF. The CDR3 DNA reads TGTGCCAGCAGTGTACAGGGGGGAACTAATGAAAAACTGTTTTTT.

The chain employs TRBV7-2 and TRBJ2-1, with TRBD2 matching over 11 bases. The germline CDR1 and CDR2 sequences are SGHTA and FQGNSA. The CDR3 runs 17 residues. The trim removed 6 bases at V and 2 bases at J, leaving 9 bases unmatched. Here the CDR3 DNA reads TGTGCCAGCAGACAAACTAGCGGGGGCATAACCTACAATGAGCAGTTCTTC. This sequence encodes CASRQTSGGITYNEQFF.

This chain uses TRBV5-4 with TRBJ1-1, with 7 nucleotides matching TRBD1. V dropped 1 base and J dropped 5; count of bases not matched to a gene: 5. Per the germline V gene, CDR1 is SGHNT and CDR2 is YYREEE (reference sequence). The CDR3 covers 14 residues. The CDR3, as DNA: TGTGCCAGCAGCTTGCCACAGGGGCGTACTGAAGCTTTCTTT. Amino acid sequence: CASSLPQGRTEAFF.

This sequence joins TRBV9 and TRBJ1-1; D is uncertain. Germline V gene lookup returns CDR1 SGDLS and CDR2 YYNGEE. CDR3 length equals 17 residues. Trimming shortened V by 1 base and J by 1 base, and 17 bases separated the two germline ends. The CDR3 bases are TGTGCCAGCAGCGTATATCCGGGTGCGAATGAGAACACTGAAGCTTTCTTT. Translated, it gives CASSVYPGANENTEAFF. The full variable domain, rest sourced from reference TRBV9 and TRBJ1-1, is DSGVTQTPKHLITATGQRVTLRCSPRSGDLSVYWYQQSLDQGLQFLIQYYNGEERAKGNILERFSAQQFPDLHSELNLSSLELGDSALYFCASSVYPGANENTEAFFGQGTRLTVV.

J is TRBJ2-1 and V is TRBV5-1, with TRBD2 identical over 11 bases. This CDR3 is 16 amino acids long. V shed 2 bases and J 8 bases; nucleotides not matched to a gene: 9. CDR1 is SGHRS, CDR2 YFSETQ, per germline. Here the CDR3 reads CASSFLAGGFGDEQFF. The CDR3, as DNA: TGCGCCAGCAGCTTCTTAGCGGGGGGGTTTGGAGATGAGCAGTTCTTC.

The rearrangement uses TRBV19 and TRBJ2-1; 8 nucleotides align to TRBD2. V dropped 10 bases and J dropped 3; count of bases not matched to a gene: 5. The V gene's germline CDR1 is LNHDA and CDR2 SQIVND (reference sequence). CDR3 length equals 13 residues. CDR3 sequence: CATGGRNYNEQFF. The DNA for the CDR3 is TGTGCCACGGGAGGGCGAAACTACAATGAGCAGTTCTTC.

The chain uses TRBV5-1 and TRBJ1-1, with D unclear. Germline CDR1 and CDR2: SGHRS and YFSETQ. Trimming left V 3 bases short and J 4 bases short, with 13 bases between. This CDR3 spans 14 amino acids. As DNA, the CDR3 is TGCGCCAGCAGCTACCGGGAAGGTGGCACTGAAGCTTTCTTT. Encoded protein: CASSYREGGTEAFF.

This clone was recorded only once. In nucleotides, the CDR3 is TGTGCCAGCAGCTTTAAAGCCCGGGGGGGCCCCACAGATACGCAGTATTTT. It yields the protein CASSFKARGGPTDTQYF. The rearrangement links TRBV7-2 to TRBJ2-3; 8 bases match TRBD2. The ends lost 3 bases at V and 2 bases at J; junction bases unmatched: 10. From germline, CDR1 is SGHTA and CDR2 FQGNSA. The CDR3 covers 17 residues.

The rearrangement uses TRBV9 and TRBJ2-1; 7 nucleotides align to TRBD1. Germline V gene lookup returns CDR1 SGDLS and CDR2 YYNGEE. With 5 bases clipped from V and 8 bases from J, the junction kept 16 bases outside the gene matches. This CDR3 is built from 16 residues. The DNA for the CDR3 is TGTGCCAGCAGTGATGCGGACAGGCCTCGGTTCCATGAGCAGTTCTTC. It is translated as CASSDADRPRFHEQFF.

The V gene is TRBV5-1, the J gene TRBJ1-1; no definite D call. This CDR3 has 14 residues. The germline CDR1 and CDR2 sequences are SGHRS and YFSETQ. Trimming took 0 bases from V and 6 from J, leaving 12 bases between them. The CDR3: CASSLAGRGSEAFF. In DNA, the CDR3 is TGCGCCAGCAGCTTGGCCGGCAGAGGCTCTGAAGCTTTCTTT.

The rearrangement links TRBV24-1 to TRBJ2-2, with D possibly TRBD2 on 8 matching bases. Germline V gives CDR1 KGHDR, CDR2 SFDVKD. This CDR3 has 21 residues. Trimming left V 4 bases short and J 2 bases short, with 28 bases between. CDR3 sequence reads: CATSDSIPGQQRGRNTGELFF. DNA of the CDR3: TGTGCCACCAGTGACTCAATACCGGGACAGCAGCGGGGGCGAAACACCGGGGAGCTGTTTTTT.

V gene TRBV5-4 combines with J gene TRBJ2-3; 9 bases are shared with TRBD1. Germline-derived CDR1 and CDR2 are SGHNT and YYREEE (reference sequence). With 5 bases clipped from V and 4 bases from J, the junction kept 5 bases outside the gene matches. This CDR3 contains 14 residues. The CDR3 is CASSRTGVADTQYF. CDR3 nucleotide sequence: TGTGCCAGCAGTCGGACAGGGGTGGCAGATACGCAGTATTTT.

The chain has TRBV6-5 and TRBJ1-2, with a tentative D call TRBD1 (6 bases). Germline V gene data show CDR1 as MNHEY and CDR2 as SVGAGI. V was pared by 4 bases and J by 2 bases, with 14 bases between. This CDR3 is built from 15 residues. As DNA, the CDR3 is TGTGCCAGCAGTTCTCTCGGACAGATAAACTATGGCTACACCTTC. Its protein is CASSSLGQINYGYTF.

The V call is TRBV19, the J call TRBJ2-3; D may be TRBD2 (7 bases). Trimming removed 6 bases at V and 3 bases at J, with 16 bases between. Germline lookup yields CDR1 LNHDA and CDR2 SQIVND (reference sequence). The CDR3 totals 15 residues. CDR3 bases: TGTGCCAGTAGCCCCCGGGGGGCCGCGACAGATACGCAGTATTTT. It codes for CASSPRGAATDTQYF. The full variable domain, its missing parts supplied by reference TRBV19 and TRBJ2-3, is DGGITQSPKYLFRKEGQNVTLSCEQNLNHDAMYWYRQDPGQGLRLIYYSQIVNDFQKGDIAEGYSVSREKKESFPLTVTSAQKNPTAFYLCASSPRGAATDTQYFGPGTRLTVL.

The J gene is TRBJ1-1, the V gene TRBV2, with D possibly being TRBD1 (5 bases). The CDR3 totals 14 residues. V lost 2 bases to trimming and J lost 4 bases, with 11 bases between them. Germline assignment: CDR1 SNHLY and CDR2 FYNNEI. CDR3 in amino acids: CASSEFWGGTEAFF. CDR3 coding DNA: TGTGCCAGCAGTGAATTTTGGGGGGGCACTGAAGCTTTCTTT.

This clone was counted a few times. The CDR3 region is CASSPPSGGANEQFF. As DNA, the CDR3 is TGCGCCAGCAGCCCACCTAGCGGGGGGGCAAATGAGCAGTTCTTC. J is TRBJ2-1 and V is TRBV5-1; 12 bases are shared with TRBD2. CDR1 is SGHRS and CDR2 is YFSETQ in the germline V gene. The CDR3 runs 15 residues. After removal of 4 bases from V and 7 bases from J, the junction contained 6 bases not matched to a gene.

This clone came up once. This chain joins TRBV10-3 and TRBJ1-1, with 8 bases identical to TRBD1. J gave up 6 bases and V 6 bases, and 9 bases lay outside the gene matches. This CDR3 has 14 amino acids. CDR1 and CDR2 (germline): ENHRY, SYGVKD. The CDR3 is CAIRKGQGPAEAFF. The CDR3 coding sequence is TGTGCCATCAGAAAAGGACAGGGTCCCGCTGAAGCTTTCTTT.

This chain links TRBV6-1 with TRBJ1-6; 10 bases match TRBD1. V trimming: 4 bases; J trimming: 2 bases; junction bases outside the gene matches: 2. The germline gives CDR1 MNHNS, CDR2 SASEGT. The CDR3 is made up of 16 amino acids. DNA for the CDR3: TGTGCCAGCAGTGGACAGGGGGCCCCCTATAATTCACCCCTCCACTTT. Its protein product is CASSGQGAPYNSPLHF.